Below are 7 T cell receptor beta chains sequenced from a single sample in a study of cytomegalovirus exposure and HLA in healthy donors (dated by TCRdb to 2016 to 2017). Libraries were built with the immunoSEQ multiplex PCR assay. A mixture of 60 forward primers for TCR Vbeta segments and 13 reverse primers for TCR Jbeta segments was used in the multiplex PCR. TCRdb carries this immuneACCESS record with in-frame sequences only. Its versions omit some clonotypes, under half of them owing to an unresolved V gene in the studies checked, with the rest unexplained. The sample table holds about 170,000 clones, of which approximately 85% were seen once. The ten largest make up less than 1% of the sample. Sequenced input: PBMCs. The receptors here all came from a girl aged 2-9 years in good health and CMV-seropositive.

The chain links TRBV30 to TRBJ1-1, with a tentative D call TRBD1 (5 bases). From germline, CDR1 is GTSNPN and CDR2 SVGIG (reference sequence). The CDR3 runs 18 residues. V was trimmed by 2 bases and J by 1 base, leaving 23 bases between them. The CDR3: CAWSKRRGGFQRNTEAFF. CDR3 nucleotide sequence: TGTGCCTGGAGTAAGAGGAGGGGAGGATTCCAGAGGAACACTGAAGCTTTCTTT.

The chain links TRBV30 to TRBJ1-1; a possible D gene is TRBD1 (6 bases). Trimming removed 2 bases at V and 4 bases at J, with 11 bases between. The CDR3 length is 13 residues. Germline values: CDR1 GTSNPN, CDR2 SVGIG (reference sequence). The CDR3 loop is CAWSHGQITEAFF. Here the CDR3 DNA reads TGTGCCTGGAGTCATGGACAGATCACTGAAGCTTTCTTT.

The chain recombines TRBV6-1 with TRBJ2-3, with no clear D. The ends were cut back, 4 bases at V and 4 bases at J, with 6 bases in the middle. CDR1 MNHNS and CDR2 SASEGT come from the germline V gene. This CDR3 has 12 residues. CDR3 region: CASSVPADTQYF. For the CDR3, the DNA is TGTGCCAGCAGTGTCCCGGCAGATACGCAGTATTTT.

Regarding this clone: Within the sample, other DNA sequences also encode this same CDR3. V and J are TRBV7-8 and TRBJ1-1; weak D call: TRBD1 (5 bases). V gave up 1 base and J gave up 1 base, with 7 bases separating them. This CDR3 has 14 amino acids. Germline CDR1 reads SGHVS; CDR2 reads FQNEAQ. CDR3 protein: CASSLGQGNTEAFF. The DNA for the CDR3 is TGTGCCAGCAGCTTAGGGCAGGGGAACACTGAAGCTTTCTTT.

The genes are TRBV6-1 and TRBJ1-5; D perhaps matches TRBD1 (5 bases). The CDR3 sequence is 16 residues long. CDR1 MNHNS and CDR2 SASEGT come from the germline V gene. Trimming stripped 4 bases from V and 0 bases from J, with 13 bases between. The CDR3 loop reads CASSVGVGYSNQPQHF. CDR3 nucleotide sequence: TGTGCCAGCAGTGTAGGGGTGGGGTATAGCAATCAGCCCCAGCATTTT.

A few counts support this clone. In nucleotides, the CDR3 is TGTGCCAGTTCCCGACTAGCGGGAATCTCCTACAATGAGCAGTTCTTC. This sequence encodes CASSRLAGISYNEQFF. The chain joins TRBV19 to TRBJ2-1; 11 bases match TRBD2. The CDR3 runs 16 residues. Germline CDR1 reads LNHDA; CDR2 reads SQIVND (reference sequence). The J segment lost 0 bases and the V segment lost 8 bases, leaving 6 bases of the junction unmatched.

The gene calls are TRBV29-1 and TRBJ1-5; 7 bases fit TRBD1. Germline assignment: CDR1 SQVTM and CDR2 ANQGSEA. There are 12 residues in the CDR3. Losses at the gene ends were 7 bases for V and 4 bases for J; bases not matched to a gene: 4. The CDR3 loop is CSAGDRNQPQHF. CDR3 sequence (DNA): TGCAGCGCTGGGGACAGAAATCAGCCCCAGCATTTT.